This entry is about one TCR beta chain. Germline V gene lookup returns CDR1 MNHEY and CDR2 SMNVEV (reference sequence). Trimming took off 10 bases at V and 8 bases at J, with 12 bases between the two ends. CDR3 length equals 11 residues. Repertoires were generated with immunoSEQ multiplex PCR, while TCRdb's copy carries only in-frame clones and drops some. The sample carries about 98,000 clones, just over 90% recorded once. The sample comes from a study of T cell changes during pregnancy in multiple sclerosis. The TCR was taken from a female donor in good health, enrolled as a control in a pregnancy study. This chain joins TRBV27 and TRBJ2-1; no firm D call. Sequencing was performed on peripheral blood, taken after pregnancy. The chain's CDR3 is CATLLRYEQFF. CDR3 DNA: TGTGCCACCCTCCTGCGGTATGAGCAGTTCTTC.